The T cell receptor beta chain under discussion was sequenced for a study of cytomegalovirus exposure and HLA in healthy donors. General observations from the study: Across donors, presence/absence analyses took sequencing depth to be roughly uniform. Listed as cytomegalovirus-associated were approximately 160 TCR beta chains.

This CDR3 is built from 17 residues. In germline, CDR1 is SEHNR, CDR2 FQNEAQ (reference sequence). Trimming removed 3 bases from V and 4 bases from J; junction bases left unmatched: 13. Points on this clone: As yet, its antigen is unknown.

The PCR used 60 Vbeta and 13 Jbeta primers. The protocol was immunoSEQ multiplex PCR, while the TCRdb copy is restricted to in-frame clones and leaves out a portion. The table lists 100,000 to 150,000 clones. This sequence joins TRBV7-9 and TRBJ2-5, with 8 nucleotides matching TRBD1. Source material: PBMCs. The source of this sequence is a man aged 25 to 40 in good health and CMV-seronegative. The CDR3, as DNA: TGTGCCAGCAGCTTCCCTGGGACAGGAGGAGATAGAGAGACCCAGTACTTC. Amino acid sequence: CASSFPGTGGDRETQYF.